This is a list of T cell receptor beta chains from one sample in a study of blood T cells in healthy people across ages. TCRdb processed the 5' RACE reads anew with MiXCR; each CDR3 protein has one entry. The sample includes approximately 780,000 distinct CDR3 sequences, about a quarter of them seen just once. These data are also associated with another study on T cells of mothers and their children.

The sequenced sample consisted of blood. The source of these receptors is a boy between 10 and 17 years old in good health. CDR3s include the opening cysteine and the closing phenylalanine or tryptophan. Fields, in order: V gene, J gene, D gene, clone size, CDR3 protein, CDR3 DNA. A D gene is named only where the DNA matches it firmly. The listing skips clone size in some rows; elsewhere it reads once, few, many or a size class.

>TRBV7-3|TRBJ2-1|.|.
CASSSRAFGYNEQFF
TGTGCCAGCAGCTCCCGTGCATTTGGCTACAATGAGCAGTTCTTC
>TRBV15|TRBJ2-1|.|.
CATSSWTPYTYNEQFF
TGTGCCACCAGCAGTTGGACACCATATACCTACAATGAGCAGTTCTTC
>TRBV15|TRBJ2-5|TRBD2|few
CATSGAGTRRETQYF
TGTGCCACCAGCGGCGCCGGGACTAGAAGAGAGACCCAGTACTTC
>TRBV6-5|TRBJ1-2|TRBD1|.
CATWGTVYGYTF
TGTGCCACTTGGGGGACAGTCTATGGCTACACCTTC
>TRBV13|TRBJ2-5|.|.
CASSAAKTQYF
TGTGCCAGCAGCGCCGCTAAGACCCAGTACTTC
>TRBV29-1|TRBJ2-5|TRBD2|few
CSVEVAGGRGETQYF
TGCAGCGTGGAAGTAGCGGGAGGTCGGGGAGAGACCCAGTACTTC
>TRBV14|TRBJ2-1|.|.
CASSQERGPYNEQFF
TGTGCCAGCAGCCAAGAGCGGGGGCCCTACAATGAGCAGTTCTTC
>TRBV6-2/TRBV6-3|TRBJ2-3|.|.
CASSFPWAVDTQYF
TGTGCCAGCAGCTTCCCTTGGGCCGTAGATACGCAGTATTTT
>TRBV18|TRBJ1-1|.|.
CASSPQTLNTEAFF
TGTGCCAGCTCACCTCAAACTCTGAACACTGAAGCTTTCTTT
>TRBV2|TRBJ1-3|.|.
CASTLGEQLNTIYF
TGTGCCAGCACCCTAGGGGAACAGTTAAACACCATATATTTT
>TRBV5-4|TRBJ1-4|.|few
CASSSRQDPEKLFF
TGTGCCAGCAGCTCCCGACAGGATCCTGAAAAACTGTTTTTT
>TRBV20-1|TRBJ2-4|.|.
CSAGQRDPLAKNIQYF
TGCAGTGCTGGCCAGAGGGACCCTTTAGCCAAAAACATTCAGTACTTC
>TRBV12-3/TRBV12-4|TRBJ2-5|TRBD2|few
CASSHGTSEETQYF
TGTGCCAGCAGCCACGGGACTAGCGAAGAGACCCAGTACTTC
>TRBV27|TRBJ2-5|TRBD2|.
CASSFPGLAGEETQYF
TGTGCCAGCAGTTTCCCTGGACTAGCGGGAGAGGAGACCCAGTACTTC
>TRBV10-3|TRBJ2-1|TRBD1|.
CASATGASYNEQFF
TGTGCCAGCGCAACAGGGGCCTCCTACAATGAGCAGTTCTTC
>TRBV7-2|TRBJ1-6|.|.
CASSAPGGRNSPLHF
TGTGCCAGCAGCGCGCCGGGAGGCCGGAATTCACCCCTCCACTTT
>TRBV29-1|TRBJ1-3|.|few
CSVAKGGSGNTIYF
TGCAGCGTTGCAAAGGGAGGGTCTGGAAACACCATATATTTT
>TRBV12-3/TRBV12-4|TRBJ1-5|.|.
CASSRRFTGRADQPQHF
TGTGCCAGCAGCAGGCGCTTCACAGGACGGGCGGATCAGCCCCAGCATTTT